Listed below are T cell receptor beta chains from one sample, sequenced in a study of shared clonotypes between healthy human individuals. Profiled with immunoSEQ multiplex PCR; TCRdb holds only in-frame clones, not every one. The sample lists about 2,500,000 clones, 85% to 95% occurring once. Sample: naive CD4+ T cells sorted from blood. All receptors derive from a young man in good health. CDR3s include the opening cysteine and the closing phenylalanine or tryptophan. The order of the fields is V gene, J gene, clone size, D gene, CDR3 DNA, CDR3 protein. The D gene is left open where the match is weak. Rows give clone size only sometimes, using once, few, many, or a class for an expanded clone.

>TRBV15|TRBJ1-1|-|-
TGTGCCACCAGCAGAGAACAACAGGGTTGGACTGAAGCTTTCTTT
CATSREQQGWTEAFF
>TRBV2|TRBJ2-1|-|TRBD2
TGTGCCAGCAATGAGGTAGCGGGGGACTATGAGCAGTTCTTC
CASNEVAGDYEQFF
>TRBV4-1|TRBJ2-7|-|TRBD1
TGCGCCAGCAGCCCAGCTACCCGGGACAGGGATTACGAGCAGTACTTC
CASSPATRDRDYEQYF
>TRBV21-1|TRBJ1-4|-|-
TGTGCCAGCAGTCAAGAGCGGGAGACAGAAACCTATAGTGAAAAACTGTTTTTT
CASSQERETETYSEKLFF
>TRBV5-1|TRBJ2-1|-|-
TGCGCCAGCAGCCCGGACGGGTACAATGAGCAGTTCTTC
CASSPDGYNEQFF
>TRBV10-3|TRBJ1-3|-|TRBD1
TGTGCCATCAGTGAGTCGAGACAGGGCAACTCTGGAAACACCATATATTTT
CAISESRQGNSGNTIYF
>TRBV6-6|TRBJ1-3|once|-
TGTGCCAGCAGTTCTATGAGAAACACCATATATTTT
CASSSMRNTIYF
>TRBV10-1|TRBJ2-7|once|-
TGCGCCAGCAGTGGGGCGGGCAGGGAGCAGTACTTC
CASSGAGREQYF
>TRBV2|TRBJ2-3|-|-
TGTGCCAGCAGTGACCTAGCTGGGAATACGCAGTATTTT
CASSDLAGNTQYF
>TRBV9|TRBJ2-4|-|-
TGTGCCAGCAGCGTAGAAGGAGAGGGCAAAAACATTCAGTACTTC
CASSVEGEGKNIQYF
>TRBV5-1|TRBJ2-7|-|TRBD1
TGCGCCAGCAGCCCGGGGACAGGGAACTACGAGCAGTACTTC
CASSPGTGNYEQYF
>TRBV5-6|TRBJ2-7|-|TRBD1
TGTGCCAGCAGCCCATTAGGGACAGCCTACGAGCAGTACTTC
CASSPLGTAYEQYF
>TRBV7-8|TRBJ1-1|-|-
TGTGCCAGCAGCCCTATGACGGGAGGGGCTTTCTTT
CASSPMTGGAFF
>TRBV9|TRBJ1-5|-|-
TGTGCCAGCAGCGTTGCATGGGCTCAGCCCCAGCATTTT
CASSVAWAQPQHF
>TRBV15|TRBJ2-7|-|-
TGTGCCACCAGCAGAGGGGAAGGGAAAGAAGAGCAGTACTTC
CATSRGEGKEEQYF
>TRBV6-1|TRBJ2-1|-|-
TGTGCCAGCAGGAGGCAGGGAAGCTACAATGAGCAGTTCTTC
CASRRQGSYNEQFF
>TRBV27|TRBJ2-3|-|TRBD2
TGTGCCAGCAGTTCGGGACTAGCGGGGGCCGGGGCAGATACGCAGTATTTT
CASSSGLAGAGADTQYF
>TRBV18|TRBJ2-7|-|-
TGTGCCAGCTCACCACCCCCACCCCTGTACGAGCAGTACTTC
CASSPPPPLYEQYF
>TRBV28|TRBJ1-5|-|-
TGTGCCAGCAGATGGTCTTTTGTGTCGCTTTCGGGCGGGCAGCCCCAGCATTTT
CASRWSFVSLSGGQPQHF
>TRBV7-6|TRBJ1-5|-|-
TGTGCCAGCAGCTTAAACACCAATCAGCCCCAGCATTTT
CASSLNTNQPQHF
>TRBV10-3|TRBJ1-1|once|TRBD1
TGTGCCACTACGACAGGGGTCAACACTGAAGCTTTCTTT
CATTTGVNTEAFF
>TRBV2|TRBJ1-1|-|TRBD1
TGTGCCAGCAGTGTCGGGGACAGGTTCATACTGAACACTGAAGCTTTCTTT
CASSVGDRFILNTEAFF
>TRBV11-2|TRBJ2-7|-|-
TGTGCCAGCAGCCCCAGGGGGAGGGACAGGCTACGCTCCTACGAGCAGTACTTC
CASSPRGRDRLRSYEQYF
>TRBV15|TRBJ2-4|once|-
TGTGCCACCAGAGCGGAGGGTCTAGCCAAAAACATTCAGTACTTC
CATRAEGLAKNIQYF
>TRBV5-4|TRBJ2-4|-|TRBD2
TGTGCCAGCAGCTTCGTGGCGGGGGGGAGCGGAAACATTCAGTACTTC
CASSFVAGGSGNIQYF
>TRBV6-1|TRBJ1-5|few|TRBD1
TGTGCCAGCAGTGATCCCGACAGGGTGGTCAGCAATCAGCCCCAGCATTTT
CASSDPDRVVSNQPQHF
>TRBV6-1|TRBJ1-1|-|-
TGTGCCAGCAGTGAACAGGGGCAAATCACTGAAGCTTTCTTT
CASSEQGQITEAFF
>TRBV5-1|TRBJ1-1|-|TRBD1
TGCGCCAGCAGCCTCAGGGACAGGGGGACTGAAGCTTTCTTT
CASSLRDRGTEAFF
>TRBV19|TRBJ1-6|-|-
TGTGCCAGTAGTTTGGTCGACAATTCACCCCTCCACTTT
CASSLVDNSPLHF
>TRBV7-9|TRBJ2-7|-|TRBD1
TGTGCCAGCAGCACAGGGGTACCCGAGCAGTACTTC
CASSTGVPEQYF
>TRBV18|TRBJ2-5|-|-
TGTGCCAGCTCACCACCAGTCAGCCAAGAGACCCAGTACTTC
CASSPPVSQETQYF
>TRBV27|TRBJ1-2|-|-
TGTGCCAGCAGTTTATATGGGCAGGGAGATGGCTACACCTTC
CASSLYGQGDGYTF
>TRBV19|TRBJ2-3|-|-
TGTGCCAGACCCCTAGGAGGGGCCATTAGCCCAGATACGCAGTATTTT
CARPLGGAISPDTQYF
>TRBV7-8|TRBJ1-5|-|-
TGTGCCAGCAGCTTAGAAGAGGCTGGAGTGTGGCCCCAGCATTTT
CASSLEEAGVWPQHF
>TRBV7-2|TRBJ2-7|-|TRBD2
TGTGCCAGCAGCTTAACCCCCGGGACTAGGGCCTACGAGCAGTACTTC
CASSLTPGTRAYEQYF
>TRBV19|TRBJ2-3|-|-
TGTGCCAGTAGTCCCCTCTCTGATTCAGATACGCAGTATTTT
CASSPLSDSDTQYF
>TRBV5-4|TRBJ1-2|-|-
TGTGCCAGCAGCTTGGCGCAGGCTAACTATGGCTACACCTTC
CASSLAQANYGYTF
>TRBV5-1|TRBJ2-1|-|-
TGCGCCAGCAGCTTCCAGTCGACAGGCCAGCAGTTCTTC
CASSFQSTGQQFF
>TRBV5-1|TRBJ2-1|-|-
TGCGCCAGCAGCTTGGAGGAGAGCTCCTACAATGAGCAGTTCTTC
CASSLEESSYNEQFF
>TRBV2|TRBJ1-1|-|-
TGTGCCAGCGTGGGCGAGGTGAACACTGAAGCTTTCTTT
CASVGEVNTEAFF
>TRBV30|TRBJ1-4|-|-
TGTGCCTGGAGCGATTCTGGGCCACCCGGAAAACTGTTTTTT
CAWSDSGPPGKLFF